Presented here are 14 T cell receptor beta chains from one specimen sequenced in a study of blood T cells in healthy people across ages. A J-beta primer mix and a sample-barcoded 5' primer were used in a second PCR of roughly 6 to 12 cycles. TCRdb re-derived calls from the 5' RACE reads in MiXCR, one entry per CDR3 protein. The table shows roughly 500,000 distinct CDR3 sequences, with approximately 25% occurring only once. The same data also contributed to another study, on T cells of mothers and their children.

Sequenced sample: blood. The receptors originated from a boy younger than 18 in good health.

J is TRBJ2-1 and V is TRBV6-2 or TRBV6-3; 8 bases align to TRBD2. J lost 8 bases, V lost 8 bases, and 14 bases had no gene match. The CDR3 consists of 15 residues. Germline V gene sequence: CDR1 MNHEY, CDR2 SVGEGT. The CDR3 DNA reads TGTGCCAGCGACCATGGACTAGCTATTCCCCATGAGCAGTTCTTC. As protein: CASDHGLAIPHEQFF.

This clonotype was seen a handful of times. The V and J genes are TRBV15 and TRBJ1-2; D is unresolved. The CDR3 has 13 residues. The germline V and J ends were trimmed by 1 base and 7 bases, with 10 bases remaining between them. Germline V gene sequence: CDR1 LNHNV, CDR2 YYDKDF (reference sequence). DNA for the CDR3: TGTGCCACCAGCAGAGGGTACATCTCTGGCTACACCTTC. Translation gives CATSRGYISGYTF.

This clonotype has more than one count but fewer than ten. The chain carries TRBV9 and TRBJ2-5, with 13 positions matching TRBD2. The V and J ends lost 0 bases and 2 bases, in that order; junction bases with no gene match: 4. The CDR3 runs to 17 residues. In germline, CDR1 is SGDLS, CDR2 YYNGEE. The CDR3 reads CASSVGATSGGQETQYF. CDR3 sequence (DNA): TGTGCCAGCAGCGTAGGGGCGACTAGCGGGGGGCAAGAGACCCAGTACTTC.

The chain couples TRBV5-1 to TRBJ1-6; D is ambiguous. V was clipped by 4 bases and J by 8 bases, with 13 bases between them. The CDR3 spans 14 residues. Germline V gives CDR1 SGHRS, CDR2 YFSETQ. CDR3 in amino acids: CASSRTFGDSPLHF. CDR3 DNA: TGCGCCAGCAGCCGCACGTTCGGGGATTCACCCCTCCACTTT.

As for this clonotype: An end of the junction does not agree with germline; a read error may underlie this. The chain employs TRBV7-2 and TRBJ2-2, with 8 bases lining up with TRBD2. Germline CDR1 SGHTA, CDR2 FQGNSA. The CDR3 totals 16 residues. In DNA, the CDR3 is TGTGCCGGCAGCTTAACGGGGGGGCCTTTTTCCGGGGAGCTGTTTTTT. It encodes CAGSLTGGPFSGELFF.

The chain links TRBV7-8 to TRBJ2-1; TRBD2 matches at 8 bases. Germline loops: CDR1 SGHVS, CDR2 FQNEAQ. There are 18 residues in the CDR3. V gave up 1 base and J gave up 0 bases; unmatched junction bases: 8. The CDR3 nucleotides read TGTGCCAGCAGCTTAGTGGGTAGCGGGACAAGCTCCTACAATGAGCAGTTCTTC. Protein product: CASSLVGSGTSSYNEQFF.

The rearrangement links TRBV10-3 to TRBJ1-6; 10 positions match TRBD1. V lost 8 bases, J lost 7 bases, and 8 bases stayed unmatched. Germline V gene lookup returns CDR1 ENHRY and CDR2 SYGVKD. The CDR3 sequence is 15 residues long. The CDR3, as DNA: TGTGCCATCGCAGGGACAGGGGTGGGAAATTCACCCCTCCACTTT. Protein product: CAIAGTGVGNSPLHF.

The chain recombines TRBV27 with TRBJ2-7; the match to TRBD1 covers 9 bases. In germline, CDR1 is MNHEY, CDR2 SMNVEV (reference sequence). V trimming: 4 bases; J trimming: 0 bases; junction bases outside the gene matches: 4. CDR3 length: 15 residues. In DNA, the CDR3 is TGTGCCAGCAGTTGGGGACAGGGCATCTCCTACGAGCAGTACTTC. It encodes CASSWGQGISYEQYF.

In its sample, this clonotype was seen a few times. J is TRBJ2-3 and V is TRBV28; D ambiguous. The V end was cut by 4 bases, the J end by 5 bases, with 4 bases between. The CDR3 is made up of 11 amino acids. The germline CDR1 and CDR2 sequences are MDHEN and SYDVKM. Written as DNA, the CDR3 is TGTGCCAGCAGTTCAAGAGATACGCAGTATTTT. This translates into CASSSRDTQYF.

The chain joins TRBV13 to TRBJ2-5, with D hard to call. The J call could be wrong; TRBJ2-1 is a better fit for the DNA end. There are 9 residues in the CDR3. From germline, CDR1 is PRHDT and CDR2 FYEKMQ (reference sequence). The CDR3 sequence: CASSSEQFF. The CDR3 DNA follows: TGTGCCAGCAGCTCTGAGCAGTTCTTC.

This CDR3 reads CASSDDRANTIYF. The CDR3 DNA reads as TGTGCCAGCAGTGACGACAGGGCGAACACCATATATTTT. The V call is TRBV25-1, the J call TRBJ1-3, with TRBD1 identical over 7 bases. Looked up from germline, CDR1 is MGHDK and CDR2 is SYGVNS. CDR3 length: 13 amino acids. Unmatched junction bases numbered 3, after V lost 3 bases and J lost 7 bases.

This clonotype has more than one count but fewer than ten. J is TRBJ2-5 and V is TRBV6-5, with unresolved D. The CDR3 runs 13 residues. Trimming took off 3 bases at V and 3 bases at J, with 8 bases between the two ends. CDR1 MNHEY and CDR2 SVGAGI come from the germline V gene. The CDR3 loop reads CASSYTIKETQYF. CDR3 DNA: TGTGCCAGCAGTTATACCATAAAAGAGACCCAGTACTTC.

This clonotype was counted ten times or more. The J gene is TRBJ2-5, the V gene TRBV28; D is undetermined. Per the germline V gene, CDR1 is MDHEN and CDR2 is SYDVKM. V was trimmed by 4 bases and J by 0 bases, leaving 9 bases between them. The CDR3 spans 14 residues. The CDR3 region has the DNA TGTGCCAGCAGTTATAGTTTGAACCAAGAGACCCAGTACTTC. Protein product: CASSYSLNQETQYF.

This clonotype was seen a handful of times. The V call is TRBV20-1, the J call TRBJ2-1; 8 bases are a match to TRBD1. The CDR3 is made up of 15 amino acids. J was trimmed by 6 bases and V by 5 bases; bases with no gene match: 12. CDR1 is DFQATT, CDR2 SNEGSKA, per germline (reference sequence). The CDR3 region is CSARRRGLSSNEQFF. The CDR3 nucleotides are TGCAGTGCTCGCCGCAGGGGGCTAAGTAGCAATGAGCAGTTCTTC.